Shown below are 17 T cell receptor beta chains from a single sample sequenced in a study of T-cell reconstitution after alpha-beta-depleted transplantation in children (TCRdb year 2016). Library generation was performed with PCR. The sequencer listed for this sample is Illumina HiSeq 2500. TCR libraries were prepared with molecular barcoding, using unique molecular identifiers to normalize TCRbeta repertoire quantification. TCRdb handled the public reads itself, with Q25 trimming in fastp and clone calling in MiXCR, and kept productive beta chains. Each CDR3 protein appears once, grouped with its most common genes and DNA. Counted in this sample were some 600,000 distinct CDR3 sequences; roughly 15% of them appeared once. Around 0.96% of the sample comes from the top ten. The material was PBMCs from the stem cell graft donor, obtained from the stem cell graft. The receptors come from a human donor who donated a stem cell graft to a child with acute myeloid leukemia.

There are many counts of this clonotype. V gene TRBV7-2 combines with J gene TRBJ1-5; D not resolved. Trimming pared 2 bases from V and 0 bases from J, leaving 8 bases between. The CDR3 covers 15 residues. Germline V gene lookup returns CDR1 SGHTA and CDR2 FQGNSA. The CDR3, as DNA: TGTGCCAGCAGCTTATTGTGGGATAGCAATCAGCCCCAGCATTTT. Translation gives CASSLLWDSNQPQHF. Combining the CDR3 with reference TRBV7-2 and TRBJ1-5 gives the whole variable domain GAGVSQSPSNKVTEKGKDVELRCDPISGHTALYWYRQSLGQGLEFLIYFQGNSAPDKSGLPSDRFSAERTGGSVSTLTIQRTQQEDSAVYLCASSLLWDSNQPQHFGDGTRLSIL.

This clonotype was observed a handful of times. CDR3 amino acids: CATSDTAGGRPGELFF. As DNA, the CDR3 is TGTGCCACCAGTGATACCGCGGGAGGGCGGCCCGGGGAGCTGTTTTTT. The rearrangement joins TRBV24-1 to TRBJ2-2, with 9 bases that match TRBD2. The CDR3 loop spans 16 amino acids. The trim removed 3 bases at V and 6 bases at J, leaving 7 bases unmatched. Germline V gene data show CDR1 as KGHDR and CDR2 as SFDVKD.

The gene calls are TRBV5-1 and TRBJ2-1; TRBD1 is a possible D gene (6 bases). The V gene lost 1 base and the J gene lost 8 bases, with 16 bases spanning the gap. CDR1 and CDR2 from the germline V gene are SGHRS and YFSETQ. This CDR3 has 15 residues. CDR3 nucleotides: TGCGCCAGCAGCTTGAGGGCAGGGGATCTCGATGAGCAGTTCTTC. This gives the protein CASSLRAGDLDEQFF.

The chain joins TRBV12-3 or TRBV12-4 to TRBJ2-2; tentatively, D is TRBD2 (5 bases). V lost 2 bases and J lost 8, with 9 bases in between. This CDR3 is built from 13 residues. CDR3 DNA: TGTGCCAGCAGTTTAACACCGGGGGGGGAGCTGTTTTTT. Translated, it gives CASSLTPGGELFF.

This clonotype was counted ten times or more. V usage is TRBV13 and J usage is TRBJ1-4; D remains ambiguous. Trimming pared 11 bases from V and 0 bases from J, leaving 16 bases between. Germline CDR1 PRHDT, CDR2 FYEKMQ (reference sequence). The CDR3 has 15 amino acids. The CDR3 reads CASRPGIATNEKLFF. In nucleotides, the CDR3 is TGTGCCTCCCGCCCGGGGATTGCAACTAATGAAAAACTGTTTTTT. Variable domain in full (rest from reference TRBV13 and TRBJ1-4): AAGVIQSPRHLIKEKRETATLKCYPIPRHDTVYWYQQGPGQDPQFLISFYEKMQSDKGSIPDRFSAQQFSDYHSELNMSSLELGDSALYFCASRPGIATNEKLFFGSGTQLSVL.

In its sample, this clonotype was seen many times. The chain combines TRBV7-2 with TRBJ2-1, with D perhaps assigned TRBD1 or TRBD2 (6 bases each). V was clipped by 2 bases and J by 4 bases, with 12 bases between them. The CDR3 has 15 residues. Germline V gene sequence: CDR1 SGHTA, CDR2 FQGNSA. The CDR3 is CASSLSQGRYNEQFF. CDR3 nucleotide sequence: TGTGCCAGCAGCTTAAGCCAGGGGAGGTACAATGAGCAGTTCTTC.

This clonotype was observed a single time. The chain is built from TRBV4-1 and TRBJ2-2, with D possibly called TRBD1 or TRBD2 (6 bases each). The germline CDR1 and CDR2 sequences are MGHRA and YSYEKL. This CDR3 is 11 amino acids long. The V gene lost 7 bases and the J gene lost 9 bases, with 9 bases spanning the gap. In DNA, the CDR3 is TGCGCCAGCAAGGGGGGTTGGGAGCTGTTTTTT. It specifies CASKGGWELFF.

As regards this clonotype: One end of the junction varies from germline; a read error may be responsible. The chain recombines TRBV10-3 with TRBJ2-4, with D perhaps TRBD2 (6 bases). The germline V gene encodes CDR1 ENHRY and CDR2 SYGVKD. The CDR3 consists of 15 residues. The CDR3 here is CAISESEAGKNVQYF. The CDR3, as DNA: TGTGCCATCAGTGAGTCGGAGGCGGGGAAAAACGTTCAGTACTTC.

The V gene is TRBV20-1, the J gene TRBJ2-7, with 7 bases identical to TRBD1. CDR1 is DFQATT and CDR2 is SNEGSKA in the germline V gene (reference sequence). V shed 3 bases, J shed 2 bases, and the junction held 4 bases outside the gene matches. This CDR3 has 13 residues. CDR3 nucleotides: TGCAGTGCTAGCGGGACAGTTACCTACGAGCAGTACGTC. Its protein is CSASGTVTYEQYV.

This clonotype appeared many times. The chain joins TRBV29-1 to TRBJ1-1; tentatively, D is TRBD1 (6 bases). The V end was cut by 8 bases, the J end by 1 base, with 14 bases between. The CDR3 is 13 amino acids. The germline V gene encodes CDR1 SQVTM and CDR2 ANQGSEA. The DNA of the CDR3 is TGCAGCACTACAGGGTTTGCGAACACTGAAGCTTTCTTT. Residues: CSTTGFANTEAFF.

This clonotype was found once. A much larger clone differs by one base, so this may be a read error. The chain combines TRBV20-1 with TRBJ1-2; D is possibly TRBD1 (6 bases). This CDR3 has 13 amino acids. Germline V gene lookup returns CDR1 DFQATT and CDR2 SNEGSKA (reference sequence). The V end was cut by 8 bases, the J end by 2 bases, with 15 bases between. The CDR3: CSLQRDTNYGYTF. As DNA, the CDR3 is TGCAGTCTACAACGGGACACCAACTATGGCTACACCTTC.

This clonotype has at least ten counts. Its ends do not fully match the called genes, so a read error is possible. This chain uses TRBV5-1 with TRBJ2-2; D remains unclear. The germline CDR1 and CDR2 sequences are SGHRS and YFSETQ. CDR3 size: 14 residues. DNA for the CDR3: TGTGCCAGCAGCTTGTCATCGAACACCGGGGAGCTGTTTTTT. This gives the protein CASSLSSNTGELFF.

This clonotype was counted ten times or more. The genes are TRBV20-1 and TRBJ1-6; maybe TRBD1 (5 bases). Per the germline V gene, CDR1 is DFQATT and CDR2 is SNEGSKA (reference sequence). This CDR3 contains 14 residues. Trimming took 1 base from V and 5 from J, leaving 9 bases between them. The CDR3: CSARGTRNNSPLHF. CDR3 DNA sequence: TGCAGTGCTAGAGGGACAAGAAATAATTCACCCCTCCACTTT.

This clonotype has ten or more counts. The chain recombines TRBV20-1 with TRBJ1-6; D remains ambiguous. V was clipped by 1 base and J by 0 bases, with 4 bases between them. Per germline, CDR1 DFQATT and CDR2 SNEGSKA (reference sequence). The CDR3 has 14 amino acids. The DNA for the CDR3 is TGCAGTGCTAGAGTAGGCTCCTATAATTCACCCCTCCACTTT. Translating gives CSARVGSYNSPLHF.

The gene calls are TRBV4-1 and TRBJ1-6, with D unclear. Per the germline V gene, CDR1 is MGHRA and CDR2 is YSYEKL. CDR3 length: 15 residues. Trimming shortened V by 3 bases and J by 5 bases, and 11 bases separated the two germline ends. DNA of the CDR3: TGCGCCAGCAGCCATTACGGACGGGATAATTCACCCCTCCACTTT. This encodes CASSHYGRDNSPLHF.

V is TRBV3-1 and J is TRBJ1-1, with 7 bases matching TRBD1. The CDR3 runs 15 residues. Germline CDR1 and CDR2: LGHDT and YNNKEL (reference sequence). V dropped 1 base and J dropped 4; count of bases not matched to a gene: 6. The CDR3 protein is CASSQARQGSTEAFF. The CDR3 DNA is TGTGCCAGCAGCCAAGCCCGACAGGGTAGCACTGAAGCTTTCTTT.

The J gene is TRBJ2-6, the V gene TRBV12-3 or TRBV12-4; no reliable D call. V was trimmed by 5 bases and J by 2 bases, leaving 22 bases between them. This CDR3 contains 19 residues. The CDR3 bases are TGTGCCAGCAGTCGCTCGAGATCTGGCTCTCAGGCTGGGGCCAACGTCCTGACTTTC. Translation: CASSRSRSGSQAGANVLTF.